This T cell receptor beta chain was retrieved from a study of blood T cells in healthy people across ages. Germline loops: CDR1 DFQATT, CDR2 SNEGSKA (reference sequence). Trimming removed 6 bases at V and 1 base at J, with 13 bases between. The length of the CDR3 is 13 residues. Points from the study as a whole: Estimates drawn from one million T cells were deemed to understate diversity.

A sample-barcoded 5' primer and a J-beta primer mix were used in a second PCR of about 7 to 11 cycles. TCRdb analysed the 5' RACE reads with MiXCR anew, one entry per CDR3 protein. The sample yields roughly 2 million distinct CDR3 sequences, less than 50% seen once. As regards this clonotype: Its antigen remains unidentified.

The receptor comes from a woman between 40 and 50 years old in good health. Material: blood. The chain combines TRBV20-1 with TRBJ2-7; TRBD2 might be the D (6 bases). This chain's CDR3 is CSAEASASYEQYF. The CDR3 DNA is TGCAGTGCGGAGGCTAGCGCATCCTACGAGCAGTACTTC.